This TCR beta chain was sequenced during a study of T cells in tuberculosis (dated by TCRdb to 2016 to 2019). General notes on the study: The study combined CD1B tetramers and high-throughput TCR immunosequencing to characterize T cells specific for the mycobacterial lipid antigen glucose monomycolate (GMM). A South African clinical cohort compared IGRA-negative adolescents, IGRA-positive adolescents with latent tuberculosis and adults with active tuberculosis, fewer than 12 per group. Broad study findings and their caveats: Clinical samples were chosen by availability of cryopreserved specimens, and active tuberculosis cases were adults while controls were adolescents. The smaller NN-distances were partly driven by shorter CDR3-alpha lengths in active tuberculosis patients, and the difference for TCR-beta did not reach statistical significance. With the diverse GMM-specific repertoire as input, a classifier achieved under 90% accuracy (AUROC around 0.88), whereas GEM motif frequencies as input gave approximately 70% accuracy. Smaller mean NN-distances to GMM-specific TCRs were observed in active tuberculosis TCR-alpha repertoires than in IGRA-negative controls, suggesting clonal expansion of GMM-specific TCRs.

TCR libraries were generated with the immunoSEQ multiplex PCR assay, using TCR-beta and/or TCR-alpha/delta assays for each sample. The amplified TCR libraries were sequenced on the Illumina high-throughput platform. In the authors' own workflow: Clustering and dimensionality reduction relied on pairwise TCRdist distances among GMM-specific receptors from T cells that were either sorted ex vivo or expanded in vitro. Each clinical repertoire received a mean NN-distance score, defined as the average TCRdist to the nearest 10% of tetramer-positive reference sequences. GEM TCR motif frequency was computed as the fraction of unique TCRs matching known GEM sequences by V/J usage and CDR3 length. Linear discriminant analysis with leave-one-out cross-validation, implemented in scikit-learn, was used to classify active tuberculosis. This immuneACCESS table, as held by TCRdb, lists in-frame sequences with V and J called but not all clones. Of the missing ones, under half trace to an unresolved V gene in checked studies; the others have no known cause. The D gene and trimming were derived from the DNA, and the V and J assignments and clone size from that table. Counted in this sample were about 43,000 clones; approximately 95% of them appeared once. Together, the top ten hold around 3.5% of the sample.

At study entry, adolescents were screened for latent tuberculosis infection by tuberculin skin test and QuantiFERON-TB GOLD In-Tube IGRA. Immunosequencing was performed on unsorted cryopreserved PBMC and covered about 100,000 T cells per clinical donor on average. Eleven high schools in the Worcester region of the Western Cape, South Africa, served as enrollment sites for adolescents aged 12 to 18 years. About 10 M. tuberculosis-infected adolescents and around 10 uninfected adolescents, matched for age and sex, were selected. For the adolescents, PBMC were isolated by density centrifugation from freshly drawn heparinized blood and then cryopreserved. The count of this clone is one. It has no known antigen specificity. No quality values exist for individual bases; no much larger clone is one base distant. Sequences MRHNA (CDR1) and SNTAGT (CDR2) are obtained from the germline V gene. The CDR3 starts with the cysteine, ends with the phenylalanine, and has 16 residues. Solely the CDR3 DNA is kept, with 48 bases framed from the first base. For this chain, trimming is 5 bases at the V end and 1 base at the J end, and the number of junction bases without a gene match is 8.

This TCR was recovered from a donor aged 5 to 30 with latent tuberculosis or without tuberculosis infection. Here the chain combines TRBV6-4 and TRBJ2-3; 8 bases in between match TRBD1. The material sequenced was PBMCs. The CDR3 is CASSLQKGQGTDTQYF. The DNA is TGTGCCAGCAGTTTGCAGAAGGGACAGGGCACAGATACGCAGTATTTT.